The rows below give T cell receptor beta chains drawn from one sample of a study of T cell changes during pregnancy in multiple sclerosis. The assay was immunoSEQ multiplex PCR, and TCRdb's table has in-frame clones only and misses some. The table shows 35,000 or so clones, with roughly nine tenths occurring only once. Here the sequenced sample was CD4+ T cells from peripheral blood mononuclear cells, taken in the third trimester of pregnancy. The receptors here all came from a female donor in good health, enrolled as a control in a pregnancy study. The CDR3 runs from the conserved cysteine through the conserved F or W. A D gene is named only where the DNA matches it firmly. Rows give clone size only sometimes, using once, few, many, or a class for an expanded clone.

d_call: NA; clone_size: NA; j_call: TRBJ1-6; v_call: TRBV19; cdr3_aa: CASNPASPSNSPLHF; cdr3_nt: TGTGCCTCAAACCCAGCGTCCCCTTCTAATTCACCCCTCCACTTT
d_call: TRBD1; clone_size: medium-sized; j_call: TRBJ2-7; v_call: TRBV20-1; cdr3_aa: CSQGAPLEQYF; cdr3_nt: TGCAGTCAGGGGGCCCCCCTCGAGCAGTACTTC
d_call: TRBD2; clone_size: NA; j_call: TRBJ2-7; v_call: TRBV5-1; cdr3_aa: CASSLGTSGGEQYF; cdr3_nt: TGCGCCAGCAGCTTGGGGACTAGCGGGGGAGAGCAGTACTTC
d_call: TRBD1; clone_size: NA; j_call: TRBJ1-1; v_call: TRBV28; cdr3_aa: CASSPRRGAVTEAFF; cdr3_nt: TGTGCCAGCAGTCCCCGCAGGGGGGCGGTTACTGAAGCTTTCTTT
d_call: NA; clone_size: NA; j_call: TRBJ1-1; v_call: TRBV15; cdr3_aa: CATSRQFRGEAFF; cdr3_nt: TGTGCCACCAGCAGACAATTTAGGGGGGAAGCTTTCTTT
d_call: NA; clone_size: NA; j_call: TRBJ2-3; v_call: TRBV29-1; cdr3_aa: CSVRGPSVPTDTQYF; cdr3_nt: TGCAGCGTTAGGGGGCCTAGCGTCCCCACAGATACGCAGTATTTT
d_call: TRBD2; clone_size: NA; j_call: TRBJ2-7; v_call: TRBV9; cdr3_aa: CASSVLPTSGRNEQYF; cdr3_nt: TGTGCCAGCAGCGTACTCCCCACTAGCGGGAGAAATGAGCAGTACTTC
d_call: NA; clone_size: once; j_call: TRBJ2-6; v_call: TRBV5-4; cdr3_aa: CASSGWTADSGANVLTF; cdr3_nt: TGTGCCAGCAGCGGATGGACAGCCGACTCTGGGGCCAACGTCCTGACTTTC
d_call: TRBD1; clone_size: once; j_call: TRBJ2-7; v_call: TRBV19; cdr3_aa: CASGQGASDEQYF; cdr3_nt: TGTGCCTCAGGGCAGGGGGCATCGGACGAGCAGTACTTC
d_call: TRBD2; clone_size: NA; j_call: TRBJ2-2; v_call: TRBV7-2; cdr3_aa: CASTSSGGAGELFF; cdr3_nt: TGTGCCAGCACCTCAAGCGGGGGGGCCGGGGAGCTGTTTTTT
d_call: TRBD2; clone_size: NA; j_call: TRBJ2-3; v_call: TRBV14; cdr3_aa: CASSQDAAGSSTDTQYF; cdr3_nt: TGTGCCAGCAGCCAAGATGCAGCGGGGAGTAGCACAGATACGCAGTATTTT
d_call: NA; clone_size: NA; j_call: TRBJ1-4; v_call: TRBV5-4; cdr3_aa: CASSSQGTNEKLFF; cdr3_nt: TGTGCCAGCAGCAGTCAGGGGACTAATGAAAAACTGTTTTTT
d_call: TRBD2; clone_size: once; j_call: TRBJ2-3; v_call: TRBV6-5; cdr3_aa: CASNSGGNTDTQYF; cdr3_nt: TGTGCCAGCAACAGCGGGGGGAACACAGATACGCAGTATTTT
d_call: TRBD1; clone_size: NA; j_call: TRBJ2-7; v_call: TRBV28; cdr3_aa: CASRGQIALREQYF; cdr3_nt: TGTGCCAGCAGGGGACAGATAGCGCTACGCGAGCAGTACTTC
d_call: NA; clone_size: NA; j_call: TRBJ2-3; v_call: TRBV29-1; cdr3_aa: CSLRLKPTDTQYF; cdr3_nt: TGCAGCTTAAGACTAAAACCCACAGATACGCAGTATTTT
d_call: TRBD2; clone_size: NA; j_call: TRBJ2-5; v_call: TRBV6-5; cdr3_aa: CASSQSFSGGETQYF; cdr3_nt: TGTGCCAGCAGCCAAAGTTTTAGCGGGGGGGAGACCCAGTACTTC
d_call: TRBD1; clone_size: NA; j_call: TRBJ1-2; v_call: TRBV28; cdr3_aa: CASLLQGGGYTF; cdr3_nt: TGTGCCAGCTTACTACAGGGGGGCGGCTACACCTTC
d_call: TRBD1; clone_size: NA; j_call: TRBJ2-7; v_call: TRBV29-1; cdr3_aa: CSVSQGDPYEQYF; cdr3_nt: TGCAGCGTTAGCCAGGGGGACCCCTACGAGCAGTACTTC
d_call: TRBD2; clone_size: NA; j_call: TRBJ2-7; v_call: TRBV9; cdr3_aa: CASSRGLAAYEQYF; cdr3_nt: TGTGCCAGCAGCCGCGGACTAGCGGCCTACGAGCAGTACTTC
d_call: TRBD1; clone_size: NA; j_call: TRBJ1-1; v_call: TRBV25-1; cdr3_aa: CASSETGITEAFF; cdr3_nt: TGTGCCAGCAGTGAGACAGGGATCACTGAAGCTTTCTTT
d_call: NA; clone_size: NA; j_call: TRBJ1-4; v_call: TRBV7-8; cdr3_aa: CASSLEQQNEKLFF; cdr3_nt: TGTGCCAGCAGCTTAGAACAGCAGAATGAAAAACTGTTTTTT
d_call: NA; clone_size: NA; j_call: TRBJ1-1; v_call: TRBV11-2; cdr3_aa: CASSLGPLNTEAFF; cdr3_nt: TGTGCCAGCAGCTTAGGGCCGTTGAACACTGAAGCTTTCTTT
d_call: NA; clone_size: NA; j_call: TRBJ1-1; v_call: TRBV19; cdr3_aa: CASRSTYSGQNTEAFF; cdr3_nt: TGTGCCAGTAGATCCACTTACTCGGGACAGAACACTGAAGCTTTCTTT
d_call: TRBD2; clone_size: NA; j_call: TRBJ2-2; v_call: TRBV5-1; cdr3_aa: CASSLSSGRAVGELFF; cdr3_nt: TGCGCCAGCAGCTTGTCGAGTGGGAGGGCCGTCGGGGAGCTGTTTTTT
d_call: TRBD2; clone_size: NA; j_call: TRBJ2-2; v_call: TRBV11-2; cdr3_aa: CASSSSLAGGLRGELFF; cdr3_nt: TGTGCCAGCAGCTCTTCCCTAGCGGGGGGGCTGAGGGGGGAGCTGTTTTTT
d_call: TRBD1; clone_size: NA; j_call: TRBJ1-3; v_call: TRBV28; cdr3_aa: CASRKTGGGGNTIYF; cdr3_nt: TGTGCCAGCAGGAAGACAGGGGGAGGTGGAAACACCATATATTTT
d_call: NA; clone_size: NA; j_call: TRBJ1-6; v_call: TRBV10-1; cdr3_aa: CASSESGGARSPLHF; cdr3_nt: TGCGCCAGCAGTGAGTCGGGGGGGGCTCGCTCACCCCTCCACTTT
d_call: TRBD2; clone_size: NA; j_call: TRBJ2-3; v_call: TRBV2; cdr3_aa: CASSPGLAGVGRDTQYF; cdr3_nt: TGTGCCAGCAGCCCGGGACTAGCGGGAGTGGGTCGGGATACGCAGTATTTT
d_call: TRBD1; clone_size: NA; j_call: TRBJ2-1; v_call: TRBV2; cdr3_aa: CASSEGTGKDEQFF; cdr3_nt: TGTGCCAGCAGTGAAGGGACAGGCAAGGATGAGCAGTTCTTC
d_call: NA; clone_size: NA; j_call: TRBJ2-7; v_call: TRBV2; cdr3_aa: CASRVGPYYEQYF; cdr3_nt: TGTGCCAGCAGGGTGGGGCCTTACTACGAGCAGTACTTC
d_call: TRBD1; clone_size: once; j_call: TRBJ2-2; v_call: TRBV4-1; cdr3_aa: CASSTIAGTAANTGELFF; cdr3_nt: TGCGCCAGCAGCACCATAGCCGGGACAGCTGCGAACACCGGGGAGCTGTTTTTT
d_call: NA; clone_size: once; j_call: TRBJ2-5; v_call: TRBV18; cdr3_aa: CASSPNAGYQETQYF; cdr3_nt: TGTGCCAGCTCACCAAATGCGGGGTACCAAGAGACCCAGTACTTC
d_call: NA; clone_size: NA; j_call: TRBJ1-2; v_call: TRBV2; cdr3_aa: CASSGLTQGAYGYTF; cdr3_nt: TGTGCCAGCAGTGGGCTAACACAGGGTGCCTATGGCTACACCTTC
d_call: NA; clone_size: NA; j_call: TRBJ1-5; v_call: TRBV5-6; cdr3_aa: CASSLGVGQPQHF; cdr3_nt: TGTGCCAGCAGCTTGGGTGTTGGCCAGCCCCAGCATTTT
d_call: NA; clone_size: NA; j_call: TRBJ2-1; v_call: TRBV9; cdr3_aa: CASSRYDNEQFF; cdr3_nt: TGTGCCAGCAGCCGGTATGACAATGAGCAGTTCTTC
d_call: NA; clone_size: NA; j_call: TRBJ1-3; v_call: TRBV15; cdr3_aa: CATAPPSGNTIYF; cdr3_nt: TGTGCCACAGCACCCCCCTCTGGAAACACCATATATTTT
d_call: NA; clone_size: NA; j_call: TRBJ2-5; v_call: TRBV5-1; cdr3_aa: CASSRDTKETQYF; cdr3_nt: TGCGCCAGCAGCAGGGACACCAAAGAGACCCAGTACTTC
d_call: TRBD1; clone_size: few; j_call: TRBJ1-1; v_call: TRBV30; cdr3_aa: CAWRTGLFQAFF; cdr3_nt: TGTGCCTGGCGGACAGGTTTATTCCAAGCTTTCTTT
d_call: NA; clone_size: NA; j_call: TRBJ1-2; v_call: TRBV5-1; cdr3_aa: CASSLAAQGRYTF; cdr3_nt: TGCGCCAGCAGCTTGGCGGCCCAGGGTCGCTACACCTTC
d_call: NA; clone_size: NA; j_call: TRBJ2-7; v_call: TRBV6-6; cdr3_aa: CASSYGNSYEQYF; cdr3_nt: TGTGCCAGCAGTTACGGCAACTCCTACGAGCAGTACTTC
d_call: NA; clone_size: NA; j_call: TRBJ1-2; v_call: TRBV10-3; cdr3_aa: CAIHPGTPHGYTF; cdr3_nt: TGTGCCATCCATCCCGGGACTCCCCATGGCTACACCTTC
d_call: TRBD1; clone_size: NA; j_call: TRBJ1-1; v_call: TRBV10-3; cdr3_aa: CAISEGTGARDTEAFF; cdr3_nt: TGTGCCATCAGTGAAGGGACAGGGGCGAGGGACACTGAAGCTTTCTTT
d_call: TRBD1; clone_size: NA; j_call: TRBJ1-2; v_call: TRBV28; cdr3_aa: CASRTGDGYTF; cdr3_nt: TGTGCCAGCAGGACAGGGGATGGCTACACCTTC
d_call: NA; clone_size: NA; j_call: TRBJ1-3; v_call: TRBV27; cdr3_aa: CASSFQGAGNTIYF; cdr3_nt: TGTGCCAGCAGTTTCCAGGGCGCTGGAAACACCATATATTTT
d_call: TRBD1; clone_size: NA; j_call: TRBJ2-1; v_call: TRBV5-1; cdr3_aa: CASSLGQGSNEQFF; cdr3_nt: TGCGCCAGCAGCTTGGGACAGGGTTCCAATGAGCAGTTCTTC
d_call: NA; clone_size: NA; j_call: TRBJ2-7; v_call: TRBV11-1; cdr3_aa: CASSFSGRTYEQYF; cdr3_nt: TGTGCCAGCAGCTTTTCAGGGCGAACCTACGAGCAGTACTTC
d_call: TRBD2; clone_size: NA; j_call: TRBJ2-3; v_call: TRBV28; cdr3_aa: CASSTVIAGAHTDTQYF; cdr3_nt: TGTGCCAGCAGCACGGTTATAGCGGGAGCGCACACAGATACGCAGTATTTT
d_call: NA; clone_size: NA; j_call: TRBJ1-6; v_call: TRBV5-4; cdr3_aa: CASSSYQTGGNSPLHF; cdr3_nt: TGTGCCAGCAGCTCTTACCAGACAGGAGGAAATTCACCCCTCCACTTT
d_call: NA; clone_size: NA; j_call: TRBJ2-7; v_call: TRBV6-1; cdr3_aa: CASSVSVNSYEQYF; cdr3_nt: TGTGCCAGCAGTGTGTCAGTAAATTCCTACGAGCAGTACTTC
d_call: NA; clone_size: NA; j_call: TRBJ2-1; v_call: TRBV7-3; cdr3_aa: CASSLNGRAYNEQFF; cdr3_nt: TGTGCCAGCAGCTTAAACGGGAGAGCCTACAATGAGCAGTTCTTC
d_call: TRBD1; clone_size: once; j_call: TRBJ2-7; v_call: TRBV9; cdr3_aa: CASSAEVGTGKYEQYF; cdr3_nt: TGTGCCAGCAGCGCCGAGGTTGGGACAGGAAAATACGAGCAGTACTTC
d_call: NA; clone_size: NA; j_call: TRBJ2-1; v_call: TRBV21-1; cdr3_aa: CASSPTGGEGWNEQFF; cdr3_nt: TGTGCCAGCAGCCCCACCGGCGGGGAGGGATGGAATGAGCAGTTCTTC
d_call: TRBD2; clone_size: NA; j_call: TRBJ2-1; v_call: TRBV4-3; cdr3_aa: CASSQEGSGRSEQFF; cdr3_nt: TGCGCCAGCAGCCAAGAAGGTAGCGGGAGGTCTGAGCAGTTCTTC